This T cell receptor beta chain was sequenced for a study of T cell responses to AZD1222 COVID-19 vaccine. Findings and limits, study-wide: In a largely white British group with more females than males, clonal diversity was possibly underestimated. The CD4 TCRs associated with vaccination extended across spike and predominated at 160-218 and 743-854. The breadth and depth of Spike-specific TCRs increased once two AZD1222 doses had been given.

TCRdb's copy holds only in-frame clones and misses some; the assay was immunoSEQ multiplex PCR. The sample holds tens of thousands of clones; nearly 85% are singletons and the top ten take 45% to 60%. Of note for this clone: Its antigen is currently unknown.

The V gene lost 5 bases and the J gene lost 4 bases, with 12 bases spanning the gap. This CDR3 has 14 amino acids. Germline loops: CDR1 SGHAT, CDR2 FQDESV (reference sequence). The clonotype was recovered from an adult in good health. Sequencing was performed on peripheral blood, taken on day 0 of AZD1222 vaccination. This sequence joins TRBV11-1 and TRBJ2-1, with D possibly matching TRBD2 (5 bases). The CDR3 region has the DNA TGTGCCAGCAGCATGAGCGGCAAATACAATGAGCAGTTCTTC. This sequence encodes CASSMSGKYNEQFF.